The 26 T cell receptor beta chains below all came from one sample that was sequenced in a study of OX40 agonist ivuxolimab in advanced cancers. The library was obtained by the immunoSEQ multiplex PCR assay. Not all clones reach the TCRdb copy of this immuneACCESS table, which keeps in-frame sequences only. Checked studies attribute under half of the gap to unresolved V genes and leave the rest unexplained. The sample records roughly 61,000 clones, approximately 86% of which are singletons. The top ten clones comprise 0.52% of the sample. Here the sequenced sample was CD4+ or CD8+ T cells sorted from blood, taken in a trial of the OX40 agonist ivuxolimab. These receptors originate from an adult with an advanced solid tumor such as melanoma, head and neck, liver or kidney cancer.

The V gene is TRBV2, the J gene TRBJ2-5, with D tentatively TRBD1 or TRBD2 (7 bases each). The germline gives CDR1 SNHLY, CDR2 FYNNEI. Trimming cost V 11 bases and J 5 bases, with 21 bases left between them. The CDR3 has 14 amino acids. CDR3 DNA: TGTGCCTCCTCAAGGGAGGGGGCAGGGGAGACCCAGTACTTC. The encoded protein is CASSREGAGETQYF.

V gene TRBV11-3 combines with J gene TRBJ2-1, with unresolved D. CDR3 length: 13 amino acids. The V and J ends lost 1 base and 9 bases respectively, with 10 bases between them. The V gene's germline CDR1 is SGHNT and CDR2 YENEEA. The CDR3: CASSLVGNGEQFF. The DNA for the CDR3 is TGTGCCAGCAGCTTAGTAGGGAATGGTGAGCAGTTCTTC.

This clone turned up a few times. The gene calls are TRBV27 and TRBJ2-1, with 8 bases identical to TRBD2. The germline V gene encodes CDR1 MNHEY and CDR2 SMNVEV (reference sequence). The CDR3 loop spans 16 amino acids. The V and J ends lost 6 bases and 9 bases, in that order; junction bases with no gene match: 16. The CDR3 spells CASRTMPGLGTGEQFF. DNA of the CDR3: TGTGCCAGCAGGACAATGCCGGGACTAGGTACAGGTGAGCAGTTCTTC.

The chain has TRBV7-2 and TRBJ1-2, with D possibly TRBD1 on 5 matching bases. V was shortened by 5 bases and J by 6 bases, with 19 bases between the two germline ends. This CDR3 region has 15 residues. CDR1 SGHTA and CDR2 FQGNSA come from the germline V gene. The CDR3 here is CASSPFGGGGDGYTF. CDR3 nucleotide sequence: TGTGCCAGCAGCCCTTTCGGCGGGGGTGGGGATGGCTACACCTTC.

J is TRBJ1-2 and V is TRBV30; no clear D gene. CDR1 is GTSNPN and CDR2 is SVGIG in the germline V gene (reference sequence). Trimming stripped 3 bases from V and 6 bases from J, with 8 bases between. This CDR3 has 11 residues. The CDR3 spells CAWREGHGYTF. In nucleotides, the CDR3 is TGTGCCTGGAGAGAGGGTCATGGCTACACCTTC.

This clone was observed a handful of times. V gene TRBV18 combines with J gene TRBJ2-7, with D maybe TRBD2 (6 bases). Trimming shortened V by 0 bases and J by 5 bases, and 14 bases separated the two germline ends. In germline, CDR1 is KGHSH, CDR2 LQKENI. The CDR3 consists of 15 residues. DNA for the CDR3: TGTGCCAGCTCACCACCGATCGGGGGTAGCGACGAGCAGTACTTC. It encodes CASSPPIGGSDEQYF.

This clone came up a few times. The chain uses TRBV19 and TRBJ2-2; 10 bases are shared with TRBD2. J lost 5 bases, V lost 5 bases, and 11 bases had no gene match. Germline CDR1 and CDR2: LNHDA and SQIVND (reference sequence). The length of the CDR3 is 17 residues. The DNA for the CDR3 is TGTGCCAGTAGTCCGTCAGCGGGAGGGCCCGATACCGGGGAGCTGTTTTTT. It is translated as CASSPSAGGPDTGELFF.

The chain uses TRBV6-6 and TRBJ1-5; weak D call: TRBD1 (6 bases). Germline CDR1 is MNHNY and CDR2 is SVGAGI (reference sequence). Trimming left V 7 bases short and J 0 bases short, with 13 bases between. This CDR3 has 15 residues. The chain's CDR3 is CASTRDTNSNQPQHF. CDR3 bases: TGTGCCAGCACCCGGGACACCAATAGCAATCAGCCCCAGCATTTT.

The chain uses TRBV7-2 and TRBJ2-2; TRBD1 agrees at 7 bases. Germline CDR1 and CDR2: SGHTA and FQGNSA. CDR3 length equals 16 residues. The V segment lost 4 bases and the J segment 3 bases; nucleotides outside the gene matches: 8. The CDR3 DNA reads TGTGCCAGCAGCTCGCCCGAGGGGGCTTACACCGGGGAGCTGTTTTTT. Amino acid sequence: CASSSPEGAYTGELFF.

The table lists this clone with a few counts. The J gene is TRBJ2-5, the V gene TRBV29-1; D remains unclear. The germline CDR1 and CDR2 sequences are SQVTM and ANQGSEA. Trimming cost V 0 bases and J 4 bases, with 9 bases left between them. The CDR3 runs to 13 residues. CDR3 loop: CSVEDKFRETQYF. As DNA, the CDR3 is TGCAGCGTTGAAGATAAGTTCAGAGAGACCCAGTACTTC.

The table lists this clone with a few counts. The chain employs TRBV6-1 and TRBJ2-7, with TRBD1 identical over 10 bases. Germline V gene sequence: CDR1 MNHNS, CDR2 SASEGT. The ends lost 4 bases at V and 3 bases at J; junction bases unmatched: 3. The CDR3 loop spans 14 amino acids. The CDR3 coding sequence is TGTGCCAGCAGTGTCAGGACAGGGGGCTACGAGCAGTACTTC. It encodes CASSVRTGGYEQYF.

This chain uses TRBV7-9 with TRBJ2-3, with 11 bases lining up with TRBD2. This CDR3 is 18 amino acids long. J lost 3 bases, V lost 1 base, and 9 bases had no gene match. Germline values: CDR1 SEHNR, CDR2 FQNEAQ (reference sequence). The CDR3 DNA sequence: TGTGCCAGCAGCTTAGACCGGACTAGCGGGTGGGGGACAGATACGCAGTATTTT. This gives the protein CASSLDRTSGWGTDTQYF.

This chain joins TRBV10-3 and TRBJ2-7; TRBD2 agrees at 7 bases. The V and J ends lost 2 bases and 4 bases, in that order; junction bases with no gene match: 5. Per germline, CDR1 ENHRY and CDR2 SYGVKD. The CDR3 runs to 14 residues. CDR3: CAISEGLGDYEQYF. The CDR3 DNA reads TGTGCCATCAGTGAGGGACTAGGGGATTACGAGCAGTACTTC.

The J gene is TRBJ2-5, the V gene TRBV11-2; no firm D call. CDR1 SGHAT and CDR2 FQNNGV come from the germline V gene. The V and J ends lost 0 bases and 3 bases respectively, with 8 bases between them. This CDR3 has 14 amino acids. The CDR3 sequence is CASSLERTEETQYF. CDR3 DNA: TGTGCCAGCAGCTTAGAGCGGACGGAAGAGACCCAGTACTTC.

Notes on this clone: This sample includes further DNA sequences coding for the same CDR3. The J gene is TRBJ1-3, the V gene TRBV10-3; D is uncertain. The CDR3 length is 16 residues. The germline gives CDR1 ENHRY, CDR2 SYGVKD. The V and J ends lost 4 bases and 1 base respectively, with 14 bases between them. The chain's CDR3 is CAISGSAVLSGNTIYF. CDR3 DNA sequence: TGTGCCATCAGTGGCTCAGCGGTCCTATCTGGAAACACCATATATTTT.

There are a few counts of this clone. CDR3 loop: CASSFGDSSTDTQYF. The CDR3 DNA reads TGTGCCAGCAGCTTCGGCGATTCTAGCACAGATACGCAGTATTTT. The genes are TRBV7-9 and TRBJ2-3; D unresolved. The CDR3 has 15 residues. Looked up from germline, CDR1 is SEHNR and CDR2 is FQNEAQ (reference sequence). Trimming removed 3 bases at V and 0 bases at J, with 10 bases between.

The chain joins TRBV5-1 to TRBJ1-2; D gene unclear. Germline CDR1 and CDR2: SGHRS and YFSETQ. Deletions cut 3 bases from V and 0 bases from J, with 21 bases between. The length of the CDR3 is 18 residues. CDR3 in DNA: TGCGCCAGCAGCTCCTCGTCGGTAGGGAGGCGTACTAACTATGGCTACACCTTC. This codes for CASSSSSVGRRTNYGYTF.

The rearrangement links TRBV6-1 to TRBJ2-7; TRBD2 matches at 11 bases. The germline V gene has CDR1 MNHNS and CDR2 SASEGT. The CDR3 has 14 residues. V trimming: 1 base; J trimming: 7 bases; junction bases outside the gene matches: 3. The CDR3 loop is CASSEELAGDEQYF. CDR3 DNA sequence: TGTGCCAGCAGTGAAGAACTAGCGGGAGATGAGCAGTACTTC.

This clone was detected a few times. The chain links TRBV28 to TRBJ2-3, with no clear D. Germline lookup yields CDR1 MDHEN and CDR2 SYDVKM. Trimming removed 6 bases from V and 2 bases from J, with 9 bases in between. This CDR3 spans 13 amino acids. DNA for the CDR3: TGTGCCAGCAGCCCTCAGGTCACAGATACGCAGTATTTT. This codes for CASSPQVTDTQYF.

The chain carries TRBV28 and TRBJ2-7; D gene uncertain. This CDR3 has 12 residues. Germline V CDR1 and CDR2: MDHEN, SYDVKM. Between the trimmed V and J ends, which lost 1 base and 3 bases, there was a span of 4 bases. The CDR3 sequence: CASSLYLYEQYF. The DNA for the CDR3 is TGTGCCAGCAGTTTATACCTCTACGAGCAGTACTTC.

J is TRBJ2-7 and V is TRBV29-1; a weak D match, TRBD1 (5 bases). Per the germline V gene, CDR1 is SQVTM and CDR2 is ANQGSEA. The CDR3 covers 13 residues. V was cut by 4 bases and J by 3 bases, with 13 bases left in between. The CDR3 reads CSVVSQADYEQYF. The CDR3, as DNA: TGCAGCGTTGTGTCACAGGCGGACTACGAGCAGTACTTC.

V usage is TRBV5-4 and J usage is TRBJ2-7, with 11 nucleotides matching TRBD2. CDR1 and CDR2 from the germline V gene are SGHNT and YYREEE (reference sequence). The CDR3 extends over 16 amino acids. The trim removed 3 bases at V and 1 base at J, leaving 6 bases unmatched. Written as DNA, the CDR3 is TGTGCCAGCAGCTCCCATTTAGCGGGAGGGTCCTACGAGCAGTACTTC. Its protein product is CASSSHLAGGSYEQYF.

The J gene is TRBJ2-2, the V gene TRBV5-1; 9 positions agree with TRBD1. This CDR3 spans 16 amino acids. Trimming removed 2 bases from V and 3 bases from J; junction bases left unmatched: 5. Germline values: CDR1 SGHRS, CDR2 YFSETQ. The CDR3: CASSFLQGADTGELFF. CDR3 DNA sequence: TGCGCCAGCAGCTTCTTACAGGGGGCCGACACCGGGGAGCTGTTTTTT.

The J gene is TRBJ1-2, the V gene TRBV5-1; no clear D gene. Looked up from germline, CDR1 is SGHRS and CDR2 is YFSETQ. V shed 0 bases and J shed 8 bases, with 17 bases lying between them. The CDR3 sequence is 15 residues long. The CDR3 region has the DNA TGCGCCAGCAGCTTGGCCGCCTTAACTTCAGAGGGCTACACCTTC. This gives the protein CASSLAALTSEGYTF.

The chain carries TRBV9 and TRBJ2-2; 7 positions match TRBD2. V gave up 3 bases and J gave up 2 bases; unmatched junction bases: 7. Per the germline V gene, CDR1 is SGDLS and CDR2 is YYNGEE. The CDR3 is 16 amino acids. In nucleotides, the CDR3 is TGTGCCAGCAGCGAGGGAGGGACCAGCAACACCGGGGAGCTGTTTTTT. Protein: CASSEGGTSNTGELFF. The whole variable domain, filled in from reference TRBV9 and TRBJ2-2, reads DSGVTQTPKHLITATGQRVTLRCSPRSGDLSVYWYQQSLDQGLQFLIQYYNGEERAKGNILERFSAQQFPDLHSELNLSSLELGDSALYFCASSEGGTSNTGELFFGEGSRLTVL.

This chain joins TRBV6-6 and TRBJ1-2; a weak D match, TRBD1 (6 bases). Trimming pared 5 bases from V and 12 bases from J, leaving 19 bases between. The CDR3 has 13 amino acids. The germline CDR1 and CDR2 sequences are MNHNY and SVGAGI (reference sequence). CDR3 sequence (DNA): TGTGCCAGCAGTCCCCCGGGGGCGGCCATCGACACCTTC. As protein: CASSPPGAAIDTF.